This T cell receptor beta chain was recorded in a study of cytomegalovirus exposure and HLA in healthy donors. Overall study context: Of all 370 or so donors who were genotyped, roughly 81% belonged to the Caucasian-associated ancestry cluster.

For this clone: What it binds is unknown.

A multiplex PCR was run with 60 Vbeta primers and 13 Jbeta primers. Sequencing used immunoSEQ multiplex PCR; TCRdb keeps in-frame clones, though not all of them. The table lists some 100,000 clones, around 85% of them singletons. Broader study findings: Analysis performed later found more than 15,000 TCR beta sequences associated with HLA alleles at 0.05 false discovery rate. A missense variant in DCLRE1C was later tied to TCR beta V- and J-gene trimming.

Every donor was a healthy person donating bone marrow. Trimming left V 1 base short and J 7 bases short, with 17 bases between. From germline, CDR1 is SEHNR and CDR2 FQNEAQ (reference sequence). This CDR3 comprises 15 residues. V gene TRBV7-9 combines with J gene TRBJ2-7, with TRBD1 as a possible D gene (7 bases). Sequencing was done on a sample of PBMCs. The TCR originated in a man aged 18 to 29 in good health and CMV-seronegative. CDR3 nucleotides: TGTGCCAGCAGCTTAGGGTCGGGGCAGGGGGGTGAGCAGTACTTC. Amino acids: CASSLGSGQGGEQYF.